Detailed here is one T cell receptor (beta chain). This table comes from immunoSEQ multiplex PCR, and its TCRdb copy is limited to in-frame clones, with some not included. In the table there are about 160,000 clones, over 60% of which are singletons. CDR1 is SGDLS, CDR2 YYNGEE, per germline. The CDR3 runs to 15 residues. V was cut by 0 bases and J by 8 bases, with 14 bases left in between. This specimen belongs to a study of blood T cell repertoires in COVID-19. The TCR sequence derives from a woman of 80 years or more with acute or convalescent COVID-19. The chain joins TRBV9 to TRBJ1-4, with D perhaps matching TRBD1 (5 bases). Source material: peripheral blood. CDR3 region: CASSVEGQYGEKLFF. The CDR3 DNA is TGTGCCAGCAGCGTAGAGGGGCAATATGGGGAAAAACTGTTTTTT. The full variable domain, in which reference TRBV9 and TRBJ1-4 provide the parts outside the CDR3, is DSGVTQTPKHLITATGQRVTLRCSPRSGDLSVYWYQQSLDQGLQFLIQYYNGEERAKGNILERFSAQQFPDLHSELNLSSLELGDSALYFCASSVEGQYGEKLFFGSGTQLSVL.